This is a list of T cell receptor beta chains from one sample in a study of radiotherapy plus CTLA-4 blockade in lung cancer. The data were produced by immunoSEQ multiplex PCR, yet TCRdb's version contains in-frame clones alone and is incomplete. The sample consists of about 80,000 clones, 60% to 85% of them appearing once. The sample was peripheral blood, taken from a patient treated with radiotherapy plus ipilimumab. These receptors all come from a human donor with non-small cell lung cancer whose response to radiotherapy plus ipilimumab could not be evaluated. Some clones in this sample may be carry-over from other donors' samples. Each CDR3 is given with its conserved first and last residue. The order of the fields is D gene, V gene, J gene, clone size, CDR3 protein, CDR3 DNA. The D gene is left open where the match is weak. Clone size is given for some rows only: seen once, a few or many times, or a class if the clone is expanded.

>.|TRBV19|TRBJ1-5|.
CASSPVYQPQHF
TGTGCCAGTAGTCCTGTCTATCAGCCCCAGCATTTT
>.|TRBV10-3|TRBJ1-2|.
CAISDFSGGGYTF
TGTGCCATCAGTGACTTTTCTGGGGGCGGCTACACCTTC
>.|TRBV6-5|TRBJ1-5|.
CASHRDSLNQPQHF
TGTGCCAGCCACCGGGACTCCCTAAATCAGCCCCAGCATTTT
>TRBD1|TRBV19|TRBJ2-7|few
CASQQGMGYEQYF
TGTGCCAGCCAACAGGGGATGGGCTACGAGCAGTACTTC
>.|TRBV7-2|TRBJ1-2|.
CASSLGAGDYGYTF
TGTGCCAGCAGCTTAGGGGCAGGGGACTATGGCTACACCTTC
>.|TRBV6-1|TRBJ1-4|.
CASSPQGYKEKLFF
TGTGCCAGCAGTCCTCAGGGTTATAAAGAAAAACTGTTTTTT
>.|TRBV4-3|TRBJ2-7|.
CASSQDLGVYEQYF
TGCGCCAGCAGCCAAGATTTAGGAGTCTACGAGCAGTACTTC
>TRBD2|TRBV27|TRBJ2-1|.
CASSFGTSVKQFF
TGTGCCAGCAGTTTCGGGACTAGCGTAAAGCAGTTCTTC
>TRBD2|TRBV19|TRBJ2-1|.
CASSIFGGGDYNEQFF
TGTGCCAGTAGTATTTTTGGCGGGGGGGACTACAATGAGCAGTTCTTC
>.|TRBV10-3|TRBJ2-1|.
CAISEGAMGEQFF
TGTGCCATCAGTGAGGGGGCCATGGGTGAGCAGTTCTTC
>TRBD1|TRBV4-2|TRBJ1-1|.
CASSQGTGEDTEAFF
TGTGCCAGCAGCCAAGGGACAGGGGAGGACACTGAAGCTTTCTTT
>TRBD1|TRBV6-5|TRBJ1-5|.
CASRSGQGVEQPQHF
TGTGCCAGCAGATCCGGACAGGGGGTAGAACAGCCCCAGCATTTT
>.|TRBV7-6|TRBJ2-7|.
CASSSRTALSSYEQYF
TGTGCCAGCAGCTCCCGGACAGCCCTGAGCTCCTACGAGCAGTACTTC
>.|TRBV30|TRBJ1-1|.
CAWGRRTEAFF
TGTGCCTGGGGGCGGAGGACTGAAGCTTTCTTT
>TRBD1|TRBV2|TRBJ1-6|.
CASSPGTVNSPLHF
TGTGCCAGCAGTCCCGGGACAGTTAATTCACCCCTCCACTTT
>TRBD1|TRBV28|TRBJ1-2|once
CATTLPGQPYGYTF
TGTGCCACCACCCTCCCGGGACAGCCTTATGGCTACACCTTC
>.|TRBV19|TRBJ1-6|few
CASSMGQGSSPLHF
TGTGCCAGTAGTATGGGGCAGGGAAGTTCACCCCTCCACTTT
>.|TRBV5-6|TRBJ2-5|.
CASSGGRAGQETQYF
TGTGCCAGCAGCGGAGGTCGAGCGGGCCAAGAGACCCAGTACTTC
>.|TRBV19|TRBJ1-1|few
CASSIDRVNTEAFF
TGTGCCAGTAGTATAGATCGGGTGAACACTGAAGCTTTCTTT